A selection of T cell receptor beta chains follows, all from one sample in a study of blood T cells in healthy people across ages. TCRdb redid the calling of the 5' RACE reads with MiXCR, one entry per CDR3 protein. This sample has roughly 1.5 million distinct CDR3 sequences, with roughly two fifths found just once. The source material was blood. These receptors were obtained from a woman under 30 in good health. CDR3s include the opening cysteine and the closing phenylalanine or tryptophan. A D gene is named only where the DNA matches it firmly. Only some rows state a clone size, as once, few, many or a class for expanded clones.

v_call: TRBV12-3/TRBV12-4
d_call: TRBD1
clone_size: NA
j_call: TRBJ2-7
cdr3_aa: CATGTGFYEQYF
cdr3_nt: TGTGCCACCGGGACAGGTTTCTACGAGCAGTACTTC

v_call: TRBV5-5
d_call: NA
clone_size: NA
j_call: TRBJ1-2
cdr3_aa: CASSQLQGYHYGYTF
cdr3_nt: TGTGCCAGCAGCCAACTCCAGGGATATCACTATGGCTACACCTTC

v_call: TRBV6-1
d_call: NA
clone_size: NA
j_call: TRBJ2-7
cdr3_aa: CASSESRTRIYEQYF
cdr3_nt: TGTGCCAGCAGTGAATCACGGACCAGAATCTACGAGCAGTACTTC

v_call: TRBV6-6
d_call: NA
clone_size: NA
j_call: TRBJ2-1
cdr3_aa: CASSYIDVGNNEQFF
cdr3_nt: TGTGCCAGCAGTTATATAGATGTGGGTAACAATGAGCAGTTCTTC

v_call: TRBV7-9
d_call: NA
clone_size: few
j_call: TRBJ1-2
cdr3_aa: CASSPRMDNYGYTF
cdr3_nt: TGTGCCAGCAGCCCCCGCATGGACAACTATGGCTACACCTTC

v_call: TRBV2
d_call: NA
clone_size: few
j_call: TRBJ2-1
cdr3_aa: CASSGSFSEQFF
cdr3_nt: TGTGCCAGCAGTGGCTCCTTTAGTGAGCAGTTCTTC

v_call: TRBV12-3/TRBV12-4
d_call: TRBD1
clone_size: NA
j_call: TRBJ2-7
cdr3_aa: CASSPGTGGLLSYEQYF
cdr3_nt: TGTGCCAGCAGTCCGGGGACAGGGGGCCTACTCTCCTACGAGCAGTACTTC

v_call: TRBV30
d_call: NA
clone_size: NA
j_call: TRBJ2-1
cdr3_aa: CAWGFSEQFF
cdr3_nt: TGTGCCTGGGGATTTAGTGAGCAGTTCTTC

v_call: TRBV25-1
d_call: TRBD1
clone_size: NA
j_call: TRBJ1-1
cdr3_aa: CASSERQGATEAFF
cdr3_nt: TGTGCCAGCAGTGAAAGACAGGGGGCCACTGAAGCTTTCTTT

v_call: TRBV7-9
d_call: TRBD1
clone_size: NA
j_call: TRBJ2-7
cdr3_aa: CASSHRDRYYEQYF
cdr3_nt: TGTGCCAGCAGCCACCGGGACAGATATTACGAGCAGTACTTC

v_call: TRBV7-9
d_call: NA
clone_size: NA
j_call: TRBJ1-2
cdr3_aa: CASMQQGRDYGYTF
cdr3_nt: TGTGCCAGCATGCAACAGGGAAGGGACTATGGCTACACCTTC